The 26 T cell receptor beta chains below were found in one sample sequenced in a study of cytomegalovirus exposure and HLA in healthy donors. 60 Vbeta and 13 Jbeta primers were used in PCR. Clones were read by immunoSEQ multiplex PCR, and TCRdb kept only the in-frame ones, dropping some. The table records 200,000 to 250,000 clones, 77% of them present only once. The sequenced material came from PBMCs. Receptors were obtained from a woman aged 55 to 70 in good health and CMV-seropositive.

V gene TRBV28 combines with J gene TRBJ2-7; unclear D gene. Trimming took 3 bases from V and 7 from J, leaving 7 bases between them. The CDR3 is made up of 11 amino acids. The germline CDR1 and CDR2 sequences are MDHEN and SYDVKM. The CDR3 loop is CASSLMREQYF. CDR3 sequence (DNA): TGTGCCAGCAGTTTGATGCGGGAGCAGTACTTC.

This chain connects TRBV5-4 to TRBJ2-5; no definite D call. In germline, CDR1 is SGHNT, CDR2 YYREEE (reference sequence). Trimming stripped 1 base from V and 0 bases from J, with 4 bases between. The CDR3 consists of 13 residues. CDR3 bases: TGTGCCAGCAGCTTGACAGACCAAGAGACCCAGTACTTC. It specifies CASSLTDQETQYF.

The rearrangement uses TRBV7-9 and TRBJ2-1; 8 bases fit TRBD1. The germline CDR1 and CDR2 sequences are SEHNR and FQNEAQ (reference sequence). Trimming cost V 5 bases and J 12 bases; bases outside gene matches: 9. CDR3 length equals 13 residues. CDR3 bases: TGTGCCAGCAGCCCAGCGACAGGACAGGGGCAGTTCTTC. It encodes CASSPATGQGQFF.

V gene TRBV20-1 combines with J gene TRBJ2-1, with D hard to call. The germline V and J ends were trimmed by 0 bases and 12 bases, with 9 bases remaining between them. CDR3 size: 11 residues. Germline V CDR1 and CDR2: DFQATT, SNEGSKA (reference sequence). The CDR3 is CSARDYPRQFF. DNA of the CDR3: TGCAGTGCTAGAGACTACCCTAGGCAGTTCTTC.

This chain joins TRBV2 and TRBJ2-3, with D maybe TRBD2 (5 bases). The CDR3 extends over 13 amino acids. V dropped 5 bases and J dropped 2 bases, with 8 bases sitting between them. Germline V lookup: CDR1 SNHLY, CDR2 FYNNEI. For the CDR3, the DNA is TGTGCCAGCAGTAGCGGTTACACAGATACGCAGTATTTT. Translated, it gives CASSSGYTDTQYF.

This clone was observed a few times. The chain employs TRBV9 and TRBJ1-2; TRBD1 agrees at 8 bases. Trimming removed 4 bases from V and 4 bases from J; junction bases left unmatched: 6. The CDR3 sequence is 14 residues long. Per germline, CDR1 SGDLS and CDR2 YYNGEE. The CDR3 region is CASSPTTGVYGYTF. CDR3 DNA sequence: TGTGCCAGCAGCCCTACGACAGGGGTCTATGGCTACACCTTC.

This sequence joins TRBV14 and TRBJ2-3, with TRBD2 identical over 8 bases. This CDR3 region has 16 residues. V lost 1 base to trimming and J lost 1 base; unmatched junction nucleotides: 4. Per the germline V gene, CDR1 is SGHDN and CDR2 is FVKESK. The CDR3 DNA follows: TGTGCCAGCAGCCAAGTCCCGGGACTAGGCACAGATACGCAGTATTTT. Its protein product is CASSQVPGLGTDTQYF.

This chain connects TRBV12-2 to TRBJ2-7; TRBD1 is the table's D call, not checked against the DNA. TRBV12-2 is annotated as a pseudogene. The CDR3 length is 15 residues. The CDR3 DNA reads TGTGCAAGTCGCTTAGCGGGCAGGGGGCCCTACGAGCAGTACTTC. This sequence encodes CASRLAGRGPYEQYF.

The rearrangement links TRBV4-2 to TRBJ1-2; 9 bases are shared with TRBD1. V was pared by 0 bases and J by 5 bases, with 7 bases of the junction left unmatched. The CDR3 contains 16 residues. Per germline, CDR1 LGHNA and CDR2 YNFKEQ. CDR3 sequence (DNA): TGTGCCAGCAGCCAAGATATCACAGGGGGCGGGTATGGCTACACCTTC. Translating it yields CASSQDITGGGYGYTF.

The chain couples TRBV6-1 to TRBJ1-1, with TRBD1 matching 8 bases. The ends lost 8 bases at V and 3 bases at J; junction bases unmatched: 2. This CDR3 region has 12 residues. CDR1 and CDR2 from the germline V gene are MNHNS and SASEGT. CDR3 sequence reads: CASPGQDTEAFF. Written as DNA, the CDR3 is TGTGCCAGCCCGGGACAGGACACTGAAGCTTTCTTT.

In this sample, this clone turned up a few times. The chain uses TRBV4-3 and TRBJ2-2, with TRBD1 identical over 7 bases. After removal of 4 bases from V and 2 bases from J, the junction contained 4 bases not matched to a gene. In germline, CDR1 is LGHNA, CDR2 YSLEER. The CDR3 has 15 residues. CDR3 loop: CASSPGQANTGELFF. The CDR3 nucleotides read TGCGCCAGCAGCCCCGGACAGGCCAACACCGGGGAGCTGTTTTTT.

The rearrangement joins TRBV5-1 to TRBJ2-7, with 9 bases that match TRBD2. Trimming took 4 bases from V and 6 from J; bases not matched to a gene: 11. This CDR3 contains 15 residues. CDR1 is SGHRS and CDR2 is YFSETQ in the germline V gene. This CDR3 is CASSRWGSGGGEQYF. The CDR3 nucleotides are TGCGCCAGCAGCCGCTGGGGTAGCGGGGGAGGCGAGCAGTACTTC.

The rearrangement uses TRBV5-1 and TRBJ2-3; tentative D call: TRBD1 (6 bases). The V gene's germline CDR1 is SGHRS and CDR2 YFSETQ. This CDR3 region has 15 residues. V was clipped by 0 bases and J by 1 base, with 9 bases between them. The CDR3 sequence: CASSLAAGGTDTQYF. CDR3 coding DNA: TGCGCCAGCAGCTTGGCCGCAGGGGGCACAGATACGCAGTATTTT.

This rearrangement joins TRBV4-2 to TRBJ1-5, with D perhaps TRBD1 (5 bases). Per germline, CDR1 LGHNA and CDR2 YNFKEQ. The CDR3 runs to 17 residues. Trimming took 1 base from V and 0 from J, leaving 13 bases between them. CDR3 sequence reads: CASSQAWGDVSNQPQHF. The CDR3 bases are TGTGCCAGCAGCCAAGCCTGGGGGGACGTTAGCAATCAGCCCCAGCATTTT.

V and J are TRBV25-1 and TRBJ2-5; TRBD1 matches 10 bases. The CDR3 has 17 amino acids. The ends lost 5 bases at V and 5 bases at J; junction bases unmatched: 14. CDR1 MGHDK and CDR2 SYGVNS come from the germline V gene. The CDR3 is CASSPWGGQGKSETQYF. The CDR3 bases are TGTGCCAGCAGTCCCTGGGGGGGACAGGGGAAATCGGAGACCCAGTACTTC.

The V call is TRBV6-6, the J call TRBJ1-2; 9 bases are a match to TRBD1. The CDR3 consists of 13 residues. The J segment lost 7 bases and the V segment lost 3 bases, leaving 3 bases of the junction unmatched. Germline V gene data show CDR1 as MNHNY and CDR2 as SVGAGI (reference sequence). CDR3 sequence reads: CASSYGDRAGYTF. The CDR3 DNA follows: TGTGCCAGCAGTTATGGGGACAGGGCTGGCTACACCTTC.

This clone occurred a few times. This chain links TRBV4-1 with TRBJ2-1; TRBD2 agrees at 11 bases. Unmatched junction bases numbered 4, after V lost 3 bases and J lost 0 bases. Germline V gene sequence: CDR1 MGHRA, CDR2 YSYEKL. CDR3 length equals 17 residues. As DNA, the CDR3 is TGCGCCAGCAGCCAGAGACTAGCGGGGTTCTCCTACAATGAGCAGTTCTTC. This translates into CASSQRLAGFSYNEQFF.

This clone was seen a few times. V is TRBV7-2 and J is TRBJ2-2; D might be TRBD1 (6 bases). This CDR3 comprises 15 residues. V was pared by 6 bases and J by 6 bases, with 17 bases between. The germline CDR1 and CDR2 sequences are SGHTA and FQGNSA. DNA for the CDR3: TGTGCCAGCAGTCAAAAAGGGGGTGGGCCCGGGGAGCTGTTTTTT. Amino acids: CASSQKGGGPGELFF. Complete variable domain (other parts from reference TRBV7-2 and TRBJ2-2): GAGVSQSPSNKVTEKGKDVELRCDPISGHTALYWYRQSLGQGLEFLIYFQGNSAPDKSGLPSDRFSAERTGGSVSTLTIQRTQQEDSAVYLCASSQKGGGPGELFFGEGSRLTVL.

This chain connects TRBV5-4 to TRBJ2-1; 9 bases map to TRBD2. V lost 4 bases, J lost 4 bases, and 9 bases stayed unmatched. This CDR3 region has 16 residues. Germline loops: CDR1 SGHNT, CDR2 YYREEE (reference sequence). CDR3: CASSTSSGGTYNEQFF. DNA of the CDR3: TGTGCCAGCAGCACCAGTAGCGGGGGAACATACAATGAGCAGTTCTTC.

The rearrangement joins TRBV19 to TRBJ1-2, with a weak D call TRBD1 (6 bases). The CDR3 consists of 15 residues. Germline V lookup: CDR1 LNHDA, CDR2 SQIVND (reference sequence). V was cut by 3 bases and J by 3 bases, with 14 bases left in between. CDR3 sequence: CASSIPTSGDYGYTF. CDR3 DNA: TGTGCCAGTAGTATCCCAACATCAGGGGACTATGGCTACACCTTC.

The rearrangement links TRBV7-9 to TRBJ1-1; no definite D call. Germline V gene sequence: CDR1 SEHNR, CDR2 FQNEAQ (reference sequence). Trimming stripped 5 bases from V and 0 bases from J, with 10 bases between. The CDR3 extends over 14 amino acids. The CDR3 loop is CASSVKYMNTEAFF. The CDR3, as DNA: TGTGCCAGCAGCGTAAAATACATGAACACTGAAGCTTTCTTT.

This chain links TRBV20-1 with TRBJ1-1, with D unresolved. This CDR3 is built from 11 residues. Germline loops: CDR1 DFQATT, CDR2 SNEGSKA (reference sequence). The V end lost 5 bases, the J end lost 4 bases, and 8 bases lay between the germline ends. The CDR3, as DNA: TGCAGTGCTCCCCAATCCACTGAAGCTTTCTTT. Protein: CSAPQSTEAFF.

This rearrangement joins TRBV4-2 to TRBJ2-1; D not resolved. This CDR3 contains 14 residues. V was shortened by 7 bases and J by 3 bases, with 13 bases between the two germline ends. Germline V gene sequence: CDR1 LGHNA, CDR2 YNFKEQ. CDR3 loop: CASKSNTGYNEQFF. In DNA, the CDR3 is TGTGCCAGCAAATCCAATACGGGCTACAATGAGCAGTTCTTC.

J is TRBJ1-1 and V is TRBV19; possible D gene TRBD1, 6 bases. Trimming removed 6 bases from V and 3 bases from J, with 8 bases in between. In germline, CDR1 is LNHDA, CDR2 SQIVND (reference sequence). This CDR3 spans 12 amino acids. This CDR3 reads CASREGDTEAFF. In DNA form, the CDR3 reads TGTGCCAGTAGAGAGGGGGACACTGAAGCTTTCTTT. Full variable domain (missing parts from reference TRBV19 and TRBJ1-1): DGGITQSPKYLFRKEGQNVTLSCEQNLNHDAMYWYRQDPGQGLRLIYYSQIVNDFQKGDIAEGYSVSREKKESFPLTVTSAQKNPTAFYLCASREGDTEAFFGQGTRLTVV.

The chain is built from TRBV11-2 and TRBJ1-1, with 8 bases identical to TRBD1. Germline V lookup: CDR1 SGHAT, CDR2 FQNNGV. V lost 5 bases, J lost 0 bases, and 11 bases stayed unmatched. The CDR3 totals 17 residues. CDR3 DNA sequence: TGTGCCAGCAGCAACTTCGGGACAGGACGAGTGAACACTGAAGCTTTCTTT. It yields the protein CASSNFGTGRVNTEAFF.

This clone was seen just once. CDR3 sequence: CASSLAIGTEAFF. The CDR3 coding sequence is TGTGCCAGCAGCTTAGCGATCGGCACTGAAGCTTTCTTT. This chain connects TRBV7-9 to TRBJ1-1; D ambiguous. The CDR3 extends over 13 amino acids. Trimming cost V 0 bases and J 4 bases, with 6 bases left between them. In germline, CDR1 is SEHNR, CDR2 FQNEAQ (reference sequence).